This passage covers 29 T cell receptor beta chains from one sample sequenced in a study of post-analysis software for immune sequencing data. Researchers reported that TCR beta cDNA libraries carried unique molecular identifiers. TCRdb itself ran the PCR reads through MiXCR, one entry per CDR3 protein. This sample yields about 820,000 distinct CDR3 sequences, of which about 53% are seen a single time; 4% to 5.5% belongs to the top ten. No antigen has been identified for these receptors. Points from the study as a whole: There were five TRBV segments more frequent in patients than controls, and TRBV5-6, TRBV5-1 and TRBV20-1 were among them.

Sequencing input: blood. All receptors derive from a girl aged 10 to 17 with multiple sclerosis.

This chain joins TRBV19 and TRBJ2-7; tentatively, D is TRBD2 (6 bases). The CDR3 contains 12 residues. Trimming took 9 bases from V and 7 from J, leaving 16 bases between them. CDR1 LNHDA and CDR2 SQIVND come from the germline V gene (reference sequence). CDR3 loop: CASGTAGGEQYF. CDR3 nucleotide sequence: TGTGCCAGCGGGACGGCCGGAGGGGAGCAGTACTTC. The whole variable domain, filled in from reference TRBV19 and TRBJ2-7, reads DGGITQSPKYLFRKEGQNVTLSCEQNLNHDAMYWYRQDPGQGLRLIYYSQIVNDFQKGDIAEGYSVSREKKESFPLTVTSAQKNPTAFYLCASGTAGGEQYFGPGTRLTVT.

This chain uses TRBV6-5 with TRBJ2-5; D uncertain. The last part of the DNA fits TRBJ2-7 better; the J call may be wrong. CDR1 is MNHEY, CDR2 SVGAGI, per germline. CDR3 length equals 12 residues. CDR3 sequence (DNA): TGTGCCAGCACGAGCGTCTCCTACGAGCAGTACTTC. It translates to CASTSVSYEQYF.

The V call is TRBV12-3 or TRBV12-4, the J call TRBJ2-5, with D perhaps TRBD1 (6 bases). The CDR3 runs to 14 residues. The V end was cut by 6 bases, the J end by 4 bases, with 15 bases between. The CDR3 DNA is TGTGCCAGCAGAGGGACAAGACGGTTAGAGACCCAGTACTTC. It yields the protein CASRGTRRLETQYF.

This clonotype was observed a few times. This chain connects TRBV12-3 or TRBV12-4 to TRBJ2-7; TRBD2 matches at 7 bases. This CDR3 contains 12 residues. The V segment lost 6 bases and the J segment 2 bases; nucleotides outside the gene matches: 1. Here the CDR3 reads CASSGRTYEQYF. The CDR3 DNA reads as TGTGCCAGCAGCGGGAGGACCTACGAGCAGTACTTC.

This rearrangement joins TRBV9 to TRBJ2-1; D is perhaps TRBD2 (6 bases). With 2 bases removed from V and 0 bases from J, the gap between germline ends came to 9 bases. This CDR3 has 15 residues. From germline, CDR1 is SGDLS and CDR2 YYNGEE. The CDR3 DNA reads as TGTGCCAGCAGCGTTAGCGGTCTCTCCTACAATGAGCAGTTCTTC. This encodes CASSVSGLSYNEQFF.

This clonotype has just a few counts. The chain combines TRBV5-1 with TRBJ2-6, with D perhaps TRBD2 (5 bases). Trimming took 5 bases from V and 4 from J, leaving 13 bases between them. The V gene's germline CDR1 is SGHRS and CDR2 YFSETQ. The CDR3 is 15 amino acids. The CDR3 is CASSLGVPGANVLTF. Here the CDR3 DNA reads TGCGCCAGCAGTCTCGGGGTCCCAGGGGCCAACGTCCTGACTTTC.

The rearrangement joins TRBV12-3 or TRBV12-4 to TRBJ2-5; possibly TRBD1 for D (7 bases). Trimming cost V 5 bases and J 5 bases, with 24 bases left between them. This CDR3 contains 17 residues. CDR3 nucleotide sequence: TGTGCCAGCAGTGTGAGACAGGGCCACCGAGGGAGGGAGACCCAGTACTTC. It is translated as CASSVRQGHRGRETQYF.

V and J are TRBV29-1 and TRBJ2-2; 10 positions match TRBD2. V lost 1 base and J lost 5; bases outside the gene matches: 10. CDR3 length: 17 amino acids. Per the germline V gene, CDR1 is SQVTM and CDR2 is ANQGSEA. The DNA of the CDR3 is TGCAGCGTTGAAGTAGCGGGAGGCGGTATTGGGACCGGGGAGCTGTTTTTT. Protein product: CSVEVAGGGIGTGELFF.

The chain links TRBV7-9 to TRBJ2-5, with D possibly TRBD2 on 6 matching bases. V was shortened by 0 bases and J by 5 bases, with 10 bases between the two germline ends. Germline V gene sequence: CDR1 SEHNR, CDR2 FQNEAQ (reference sequence). There are 14 residues in the CDR3. CDR3: CASSLAGLWETQYF. CDR3 nucleotides: TGTGCCAGCAGCTTAGCGGGACTCTGGGAGACCCAGTACTTC.

The DNA for the CDR3 is TGTGCCAGCAGTGTCTCTAGCGGGATTTACAATGAGCAGTTCTTC. Residues: CASSVSSGIYNEQFF. The gene calls are TRBV2 and TRBJ2-1, with 9 bases lining up with TRBD2. The CDR3 has 15 residues. The germline V gene encodes CDR1 SNHLY and CDR2 FYNNEI. V trimming: 4 bases; J trimming: 4 bases; junction bases outside the gene matches: 5.

This CDR3 reads CASSRGIGTDTQYF. As DNA, the CDR3 is TGTGCCAGCAGTCGAGGGATCGGCACAGATACGCAGTATTTT. The genes are TRBV7-9 and TRBJ2-3; D possibly corresponds to TRBD2 (5 bases). Looked up from germline, CDR1 is SEHNR and CDR2 is FQNEAQ (reference sequence). CDR3 length equals 14 residues. Trimming stripped 6 bases from V and 1 base from J, with 11 bases between.

This clonotype was observed a handful of times. The CDR3 here is CSVEGTGGNMETQYF. The CDR3 nucleotides read TGCAGCGTTGAGGGGACAGGGGGTAATATGGAGACCCAGTACTTC. J is TRBJ2-5 and V is TRBV29-1; 11 bases map to TRBD1. V was pared by 3 bases and J by 5 bases, with 8 bases of the junction left unmatched. CDR3 length equals 15 residues. Looked up from germline, CDR1 is SQVTM and CDR2 is ANQGSEA.

This clonotype was counted a few times. This chain connects TRBV18 to TRBJ2-4, with D possibly being TRBD1 or TRBD2 (5 bases each). Germline lookup yields CDR1 KGHSH and CDR2 LQKENI. This CDR3 has 14 amino acids. V gave up 6 bases and J gave up 7 bases, with 16 bases separating them. CDR3 DNA: TGTGCCAGCTCTCCCGGGACGTCGGCTAACATTCAGTACTTC. It translates to CASSPGTSANIQYF. The full variable domain, rest sourced from reference TRBV18 and TRBJ2-4, is NAGVMQNPRHLVRRRGQEARLRCSPMKGHSHVYWYRQLPEEGLKFMVYLQKENIIDESGMPKERFSAEFPKEGPSILRIQQVVRGDSAAYFCASSPGTSANIQYFGAGTRLSVL.

This sequence joins TRBV5-1 and TRBJ1-5; D gene ambiguous. Trimming took 7 bases from V and 0 from J, leaving 14 bases between them. The CDR3 runs 15 residues. Germline V gene data show CDR1 as SGHRS and CDR2 as YFSETQ. The CDR3 coding sequence is TGCGCCAGCCCCCTGGTTTGGGGTAGCAATCAGCCCCAGCATTTT. Protein sequence: CASPLVWGSNQPQHF. Based on the CDR3 plus reference TRBV5-1 and TRBJ1-5, the full variable domain is KAGVTQTPRYLIKTRGQQVTLSCSPISGHRSVSWYQQTPGQGLQFLFEYFSETQRNKGNFPGRFSGRQFSNSRSEMNVSTLELGDSALYLCASPLVWGSNQPQHFGDGTRLSIL.

This clonotype was seen repeatedly, ten times or more. This chain joins TRBV7-2 and TRBJ2-1; D is unclear. Per the germline V gene, CDR1 is SGHTA and CDR2 is FQGNSA. Trimming removed 3 bases at V and 5 bases at J, with 8 bases between. This CDR3 region has 13 residues. The CDR3 reads CASSLIRDNEQFF. The CDR3 DNA reads as TGTGCCAGCAGCTTGATCCGGGACAATGAGCAGTTCTTC.

This chain joins TRBV4-1 and TRBJ2-7; TRBD2 matches 8 bases. This CDR3 comprises 14 residues. The germline CDR1 and CDR2 sequences are MGHRA and YSYEKL. Trimming removed 1 base from V and 4 bases from J; junction bases left unmatched: 3. The CDR3 reads CASSQVRGEYEQYF. The CDR3 region has the DNA TGCGCCAGCAGCCAAGTGCGGGGGGAGTACGAGCAGTACTTC.

V is TRBV6-5 and J is TRBJ2-1, with TRBD2 as a possible D gene (5 bases). The CDR3 covers 15 residues. Germline CDR1 is MNHEY and CDR2 is SVGAGI. Trimming took 5 bases from V and 0 from J, leaving 11 bases between them. The CDR3 here is CASSLASTSYNEQFF. The CDR3 DNA reads TGTGCCAGCAGTCTAGCAAGTACCTCCTACAATGAGCAGTTCTTC.

There are a few counts of this clonotype. The V call is TRBV29-1, the J call TRBJ2-3; TRBD2 matches at 7 bases. The CDR3 consists of 13 residues. CDR1 and CDR2 from the germline V gene are SQVTM and ANQGSEA. J was trimmed by 3 bases and V by 5 bases; bases with no gene match: 5. The CDR3 spells CSVLAVTTDTQYF. The CDR3 DNA reads TGCAGCGTTCTAGCGGTAACAACAGATACGCAGTATTTT.

The chain is built from TRBV21-1 and TRBJ1-5. TRBV21-1 is marked as a pseudogene. This CDR3 spans 16 amino acids. The CDR3, as DNA: TGTGCCAGCAGCAATCGATCTAGGGACCTCAATCAGCCCCAGCATTTT. Protein sequence: CASSNRSRDLNQPQHF.

This clonotype was counted only a few times. The chain links TRBV20-1 to TRBJ1-1; D gene unclear. This CDR3 spans 14 amino acids. CDR1 is DFQATT and CDR2 is SNEGSKA in the germline V gene (reference sequence). Trimming stripped 2 bases from V and 3 bases from J, with 13 bases between. CDR3 in amino acids: CSARRSHMDTEAFF. The DNA for the CDR3 is TGCAGTGCTAGACGCTCCCACATGGACACTGAAGCTTTCTTT.

In its sample, this clonotype was seen a few times. The rearrangement joins TRBV10-3 to TRBJ1-2, with D hard to call. CDR3 length equals 12 residues. CDR1 and CDR2 from the germline V gene are ENHRY and SYGVKD. V was clipped by 10 bases and J by 3 bases, with 12 bases between them. The CDR3 nucleotides are TGTGCCAGCGGCCTGTGCCACTATGGCTACACCTTC. Translating it yields CASGLCHYGYTF.

The chain couples TRBV10-2 to TRBJ1-1, with D maybe TRBD1 (6 bases). The CDR3 length is 15 residues. The V end was cut by 7 bases, the J end by 0 bases, with 15 bases between. CDR1 is WSHSY, CDR2 SAAADI, per germline. The CDR3 DNA sequence: TGCGCCAGCACCCTGACGGGACACGTGAACACTGAAGCTTTCTTT. Protein: CASTLTGHVNTEAFF.

This clonotype was recorded a few times. This chain connects TRBV29-1 to TRBJ1-2, with D tentatively TRBD1 (5 bases). Trimming shortened V by 0 bases and J by 7 bases, and 9 bases separated the two germline ends. The CDR3 has 12 amino acids. Germline CDR1 SQVTM, CDR2 ANQGSEA. The CDR3 DNA is TGCAGCGTTGAAGAGGGACTTCGTGGCTACACCTTC. Amino acid sequence: CSVEEGLRGYTF.

This clonotype was observed a few times. V gene TRBV18 combines with J gene TRBJ2-6; D might be TRBD2 (6 bases). Germline CDR1 KGHSH, CDR2 LQKENI. The V and J ends lost 5 bases and 1 base respectively, with 18 bases between them. The CDR3 consists of 18 residues. The CDR3 here is CASSAPGDILSGANVLTF. CDR3 nucleotides: TGTGCCAGCTCAGCCCCGGGAGATATACTTTCTGGGGCCAACGTCCTGACTTTC.

The V and J genes are TRBV10-3 and TRBJ2-1; TRBD2 matches at 11 bases. The trim removed 11 bases at V and 10 bases at J, leaving 7 bases unmatched. Germline V gene sequence: CDR1 ENHRY, CDR2 SYGVKD. This CDR3 is 12 amino acids long. CDR3 amino acids: CAVTTSGIEQFF. The CDR3 DNA follows: TGTGCCGTGACGACTAGCGGGATCGAGCAGTTCTTC.

The chain has TRBV20-1 and TRBJ2-3; D is undetermined. Germline lookup yields CDR1 DFQATT and CDR2 SNEGSKA (reference sequence). This CDR3 has 15 amino acids. With 3 bases removed from V and 2 bases from J, the gap between germline ends came to 15 bases. CDR3: CSASPLESATDTQYF. The CDR3 DNA sequence: TGCAGTGCTAGTCCTCTAGAATCCGCCACAGATACGCAGTATTTT.

The rearrangement uses TRBV20-1 and TRBJ1-5; the D gene is possibly TRBD1 (5 bases). Germline CDR1 is DFQATT and CDR2 is SNEGSKA (reference sequence). Trimming pared 2 bases from V and 3 bases from J, leaving 17 bases between. The CDR3 consists of 16 residues. The CDR3 DNA is TGCAGTGCTAGATCCGGGGGAGGGATTACCAATCAGCCCCAGCATTTT. Its translation: CSARSGGGITNQPQHF.

This clonotype was observed a few times. V gene TRBV5-1 combines with J gene TRBJ2-1; 9 bases match TRBD2. The germline CDR1 and CDR2 sequences are SGHRS and YFSETQ. CDR3 size: 15 residues. Trimming cost V 5 bases and J 3 bases; bases outside gene matches: 6. The CDR3 loop is CASRVGAGGYNEQFF. Here the CDR3 DNA reads TGCGCCAGCAGAGTCGGAGCGGGGGGCTACAATGAGCAGTTCTTC.

This clonotype was detected only a few times. The chain combines TRBV20-1 with TRBJ2-7; tentative D call: TRBD2 (6 bases). CDR3 size: 14 residues. V was pared by 1 base and J by 2 bases, with 12 bases between. The V gene's germline CDR1 is DFQATT and CDR2 SNEGSKA (reference sequence). In DNA, the CDR3 is TGCAGTGCTAGAGTGACCGGGACTCCCTACGAGCAGTACTTC. Translated: CSARVTGTPYEQYF.